Following are 8 T cell receptor beta chains from one sample sequenced in a study of human T cells and chemical hapten exposure (dated by TCRdb to the early 2020s). The time point label of this sample denotes: pre-sensitization, week 0. Sample treatment or condition, as interpreted from the label and publication: therapeutic diphenylcyclopropenone sensitization with weekly scalp DPC. Libraries came from RACE. Sequencing took place on a NextSeq 500. The public reads were reanalyzed by TCRdb: fastp trimming at Q25, MiXCR alignment, in-frame beta chains only. Here each entry gathers all rows of one CDR3 protein and keeps the most common genes and DNA. This sample comprises around 56,000 distinct CDR3 sequences, more than 9% of them detected only once. The leading ten clones occupy roughly 9.1% of the sample. The sample was whole blood, taken in connection with sensitization to the hapten diphenylcyclopropenone (DPC). These receptor sequences come from a man aged 40-55 years with alopecia areata. Some clones in this sample may be carry-over from other donors' samples.

This clonotype occurred a few times. The V gene is TRBV15, the J gene TRBJ2-3; D may be TRBD1 (6 bases). Trimming left V 6 bases short and J 0 bases short, with 13 bases between. Germline CDR1 is LNHNV and CDR2 is YYDKDF (reference sequence). The CDR3 has 15 amino acids. The CDR3 here is CATRTPGASTDTQYF. As DNA, the CDR3 is TGTGCCACCAGAACGCCAGGGGCCAGCACAGATACGCAGTATTTT.

The chain recombines TRBV10-1 with TRBJ2-1; 13 bases agree with TRBD2. J was trimmed by 0 bases and V by 6 bases; bases with no gene match: 14. The germline V gene has CDR1 WNHNN and CDR2 SYGVQD (reference sequence). This CDR3 is 20 amino acids long. The CDR3 coding sequence is TGCGCCAGCAGCGGTTCCGGGACTAGCGGGGCCACCCGCTCCTACAATGAGCAGTTCTTC. Translated, it gives CASSGSGTSGATRSYNEQFF.

J is TRBJ2-3 and V is TRBV20-1, with 7 bases aligning to TRBD2. V shed 2 bases, J shed 1 base, and the junction held 6 bases outside the gene matches. CDR1 and CDR2 (germline): DFQATT, SNEGSKA (reference sequence). The CDR3 is made up of 15 amino acids. The CDR3 reads CSARTASGRTDTQYF. As DNA, the CDR3 is TGCAGTGCTAGAACGGCTAGCGGTCGCACAGATACGCAGTATTTT.

The rearrangement joins TRBV6-2 or TRBV6-3 to TRBJ2-7; D gene ambiguous. The germline V gene encodes CDR1 MNHEY and CDR2 SVGEGT. This CDR3 is 11 amino acids long. V was trimmed by 6 bases and J by 6 bases, leaving 9 bases between them. The CDR3 region has the DNA TGTGCCAGCAGCCCCTGGGGCGAGCAGTACTTC. Translated: CASSPWGEQYF.

The V and J genes are TRBV6-6 and TRBJ1-1; perhaps TRBD1 as D (6 bases). V dropped 5 bases and J dropped 0 bases, with 28 bases sitting between them. This CDR3 has 20 residues. The germline CDR1 and CDR2 sequences are MNHNY and SVGAGI (reference sequence). The CDR3 loop is CASSGAGRTGLVSLNTEAFF. CDR3 sequence (DNA): TGTGCCAGCAGTGGGGCCGGCCGAACAGGGCTGGTAAGCCTGAACACTGAAGCTTTCTTT.

This clonotype is categorized as medium-sized (0.01 to 0.1%). This chain's CDR3 is CASSQDLAGGFDEQYF. DNA of the CDR3: TGCGCCAGCAGCCAAGATTTGGCAGGGGGGTTTGACGAGCAGTACTTC. This chain uses TRBV4-3 with TRBJ2-7; D might be TRBD1 (7 bases). V was pared by 0 bases and J by 5 bases, with 17 bases between. The CDR3 extends over 16 amino acids. CDR1 and CDR2 from the germline V gene are LGHNA and YSLEER.

This clonotype was recorded many times. This sequence joins TRBV9 and TRBJ1-6; no definite D call. The ends were cut back, 0 bases at V and 7 bases at J, with 17 bases in the middle. CDR3 length: 17 residues. Germline V gene data show CDR1 as SGDLS and CDR2 as YYNGEE. DNA for the CDR3: TGTGCCAGCAGCGTAGGAGGGCAGGTTGGACGGAATTCACCCCTCCACTTT. Residues: CASSVGGQVGRNSPLHF.

This clonotype was counted between two and nine times. The rearrangement links TRBV12-3 or TRBV12-4 to TRBJ2-3; no definite D call. The CDR3 runs 12 residues. The V and J ends lost 4 bases and 6 bases respectively, with 8 bases between them. In nucleotides, the CDR3 is TGTGCCAGCAGTTGGGGTCGGGATACGCAGTATTTT. The encoded protein is CASSWGRDTQYF.